This TCR beta chain appears in the sequencing data of a study of T cell repertoires in cytomegalovirus infection. Study details: Peptides in the study included HLA-C-restricted and HLA-B-restricted CMV epitopes. Based on public TCR beta signatures, there were indications of CMV infection and of a matching HLA type. Overall study results and limits: HLA-C-restricted CMV clonotypes gave the most frequent clonotype in two of eight donors. Based on cumulative public TCR beta family frequency, carriers of CMV plus the relevant HLA were identified.

There are a few counts of this clonotype. The target antigen is unknown. V lost 5 bases and J 3 bases, leaving 13 bases between the germline ends. This CDR3 is built from 15 residues. TCRdb re-called the reads with MiXCR, one entry per CDR3 protein. The data show 550,000 to 700,000 distinct CDR3 sequences, roughly 43% seen once. The TCR was taken from a human donor in good health (CMV status not recorded). Some clones in this sample may be carry-over from other donors' samples. The gene calls are TRBV12-3 or TRBV12-4 and TRBJ1-4; D is ambiguous. The sequenced sample was cultured PBMCs, obtained from culture after CMV antigen stimulation. This CDR3 is CASSPSGLANEKLFF. The CDR3 region has the DNA TGTGCCAGCAGTCCCTCAGGCCTTGCTAATGAAAAACTGTTTTTT.